A selection of T cell receptor beta chains follows, all from one sample in a study of cytomegalovirus exposure and HLA in healthy donors. Measured with immunoSEQ multiplex PCR; TCRdb has only the in-frame clones, and not every one. The repertoire includes fewer than 150,000 clones, around three quarters of them detected once, and about 4.3% sits in the top ten. What was sequenced was PBMCs. The receptors were gathered from a man aged 30-40 years in good health. Both conserved end residues are part of each CDR3.

j_gene,v_gene,CDR3aa
TRBJ2-5,TRBV12-5,CASGWQKETQYF
TRBJ2-1,TRBV13,CASSPGEGNEQFF
TRBJ1-1,TRBV7-9,CSSSSPGGAFF
TRBJ2-7,TRBV7-2,CASSPRTGGPEEQYF
TRBJ2-7,TRBV2,CASSESRSIDEQYF
TRBJ2-3,TRBV27,CASSPEGTDTQYF
TRBJ2-7,TRBV7-2,CASSLVKGTYEQYF
-,TRBV28,CASSWTGNYEQYF
TRBJ2-3,TRBV29-1,CSVEGGSGGDTQYF
TRBJ2-1,TRBV15,CATSIPGLEFGEQFF
TRBJ2-1,TRBV27,CASSLGLALYNEQFF
TRBJ2-5,TRBV9,CASSVAASGGSETQYF
TRBJ1-3,TRBV6-1,CANGQGTSGNTIYF
TRBJ2-1,TRBV4-1,CASSRMDSGKVGNEQFF
TRBJ1-1,TRBV28,CASSLITEAFF
TRBJ2-3,TRBV5-4,CASSPGGPGDTQYF
TRBJ1-4,TRBV6-1,CASTPYVEEKLFF
TRBJ2-5,TRBV25-1,CASSEQGLLQYF
TRBJ1-1,TRBV27,CASSRSRDRGTEAFF
TRBJ2-3,TRBV5-8,CASSQQAGDTQYF
TRBJ2-7,TRBV28,CASSPSGTGTYEQYF
TRBJ2-1,TRBV25-1,CASSEVQGRGRSYNEQFF
TRBJ2-3,TRBV10-2,CASVTGTSGIDTQYF
TRBJ1-1,TRBV19,CASSANRGRTEAFF
TRBJ1-2,TRBV11-3,CASSSGPRDGYTF
TRBJ2-3,TRBV4-1,CASSQGRASGLDTQYF
TRBJ2-7,TRBV11-2,CASSLAGYEQYF
TRBJ1-5,TRBV6-5,CASSYGGQGGNQPQHF
TRBJ1-2,TRBV15,CATSRGGQSNYGYTF
TRBJ2-1,TRBV7-2,CASSFNAAYNEQFF
TRBJ2-7,TRBV9,CASSVDISGFYEQYF
TRBJ1-4,TRBV9,CASSRKTGRNEKLFF
TRBJ1-6,TRBV7-9,CASSRTGDSYNSPLHF
TRBJ1-1,TRBV11-2,CASSRATGGTNTEAFF
TRBJ2-3,TRBV30,CAWTGADTQYF
TRBJ2-1,TRBV7-9,CASSRSGRDYNEQFF
TRBJ2-1,TRBV18,CASSPLMASGRARYQYNEQFF
TRBJ1-1,TRBV27,CASSGQGWTEAFF
TRBJ1-5,TRBV4-3,CASSQERGRGQPQHF
TRBJ2-1,TRBV19,CASMRGLAGDSYNEQFF
TRBJ2-7,TRBV28,CASRYPLADEQYF
TRBJ2-1,TRBV29-1,CSVFSSYNEQFF
TRBJ2-1,TRBV7-8,CASSLGGQGLSSSYNEQFF
TRBJ2-5,TRBV10-3,CAISAPVLRGRPGGTQYF
TRBJ2-1,TRBV9,CASSVGAVLGLAGGHEQFF
TRBJ1-1,TRBV19,CASSQWDRGGTEAFF
TRBJ2-7,TRBV6-1,CAPIAGPPYEQYF
TRBJ2-2,TRBV29-1,CSVRDPPSTGELFF
TRBJ2-6,TRBV11-3,CASSPLFGDRESSGANVLTF
TRBJ1-2,TRBV6-1,CASSESREDYGYTF
TRBJ2-2,TRBV29-1,CSASETGGAPGTGELFF